The 28 T cell receptor beta chains given below trace back to one sample, sequenced in a study of T cells in Graves' hyperthyroidism and ophthalmopathy. TCR beta CDR3 regions were amplified from RNA transcripts. The HTBI primer set served for first-round RT-PCR of the TCR CDR3. TCRdb processed the multiplex PCR reads anew with MiXCR; each CDR3 protein has one entry. The repertoire holds approximately 570,000 distinct CDR3 sequences, 15% to 20% seen once, with roughly 47% in the top ten. The sequenced material came from blood. The source of these receptors is a man aged 40-55 years with Graves' ophthalmopathy.

This clonotype was counted only a few times. The chain has TRBV4-1 and TRBJ2-7; TRBD2 matches 8 bases. Looked up from germline, CDR1 is MGHRA and CDR2 is YSYEKL. The CDR3 length is 15 residues. V lost 3 bases, J lost 4 bases, and 8 bases stayed unmatched. The CDR3 loop is CASSHMSGSGYEQYF. In nucleotides, the CDR3 is TGCGCCAGCAGCCATATGAGCGGGAGTGGGTACGAGCAGTACTTC.

CDR3 residues: CASTPRGTANTGELFF. DNA for the CDR3: TGTGCCAGCACCCCCCGTGGGACAGCCAACACCGGGGAGCTGTTTTTT. The V and J genes are TRBV6-1 and TRBJ2-2, with TRBD1 identical over 7 bases. Germline-derived CDR1 and CDR2 are MNHNS and SASEGT. The V and J ends lost 7 bases and 2 bases, in that order; junction bases with no gene match: 10. The CDR3 is 16 residues long.

This clonotype has a count of ten or more. The chain couples TRBV20-1 to TRBJ2-3; 12 nucleotides line up with TRBD1. V dropped 6 bases and J dropped 4; count of bases not matched to a gene: 11. Looked up from germline, CDR1 is DFQATT and CDR2 is SNEGSKA (reference sequence). The CDR3 has 16 residues. The CDR3, as DNA: TGCAGTGCACAAGCCGGGACAGGGGGCTTCTCAGATACGCAGTATTTT. Encoded protein: CSAQAGTGGFSDTQYF.

This clonotype has just a few counts. This chain uses TRBV6-2 or TRBV6-3 with TRBJ2-7; no firm D call. Trimming removed 4 bases from V and 1 base from J, with 14 bases in between. Germline V gene sequence: CDR1 MNHEY, CDR2 SVGEGT. The CDR3 runs 15 residues. As DNA, the CDR3 is TGTGCCAGCAGTTCGGGTCCACGGCGATCCTACGAGCAGTACTTC. Protein: CASSSGPRRSYEQYF.

At least ten counts were recorded for this clonotype. This rearrangement joins TRBV28 to TRBJ1-2, with TRBD1 as a possible D gene (6 bases). Germline V gene lookup returns CDR1 MDHEN and CDR2 SYDVKM. The CDR3 length is 15 residues. Trimming shortened V by 3 bases and J by 7 bases, and 18 bases separated the two germline ends. The CDR3 here is CASSLGYRAQGGYTF. The CDR3 coding sequence is TGTGCCAGCAGTTTGGGATACAGGGCACAAGGTGGCTACACCTTC.

The chain is built from TRBV25-1 and TRBJ2-1; 10 bases are shared with TRBD1. This CDR3 is 15 amino acids long. The J segment lost 8 bases and the V segment lost 3 bases, leaving 7 bases of the junction unmatched. Germline CDR1 reads MGHDK; CDR2 reads SYGVNS. CDR3 nucleotide sequence: TGTGCCAGCAGTGACTGGGGGACAGGGGTCTATGAGCAGTTCTTC. This encodes CASSDWGTGVYEQFF.

This clonotype was observed at least ten times. The chain joins TRBV28 to TRBJ1-1, with D uncertain. Germline-derived CDR1 and CDR2 are MDHEN and SYDVKM. V gave up 7 bases and J gave up 4 bases, with 19 bases separating them. CDR3 length: 15 amino acids. The CDR3, as DNA: TGTGCCAGCAATTCCGGCGGCGGGCCATTCACTGAAGCTTTCTTT. Translated, it gives CASNSGGGPFTEAFF.

This clonotype has just a few counts. This chain uses TRBV7-9 with TRBJ2-5; 7 positions agree with TRBD1. The CDR3 spans 16 residues. Germline V gene lookup returns CDR1 SEHNR and CDR2 FQNEAQ (reference sequence). V dropped 5 bases and J dropped 5; count of bases not matched to a gene: 14. The CDR3 is CASSPPWRQGQETQYF. As DNA, the CDR3 is TGTGCCAGCAGCCCCCCCTGGCGGCAGGGACAGGAGACCCAGTACTTC.

This clonotype occurred a few times. V and J are TRBV20-1 and TRBJ2-7; D is undetermined. This CDR3 contains 13 residues. Germline V lookup: CDR1 DFQATT, CDR2 SNEGSKA (reference sequence). The V end was cut by 0 bases, the J end by 2 bases, with 8 bases between. CDR3: CSARDHRAYEQYF. CDR3 nucleotide sequence: TGCAGTGCTAGAGATCACCGCGCCTACGAGCAGTACTTC.

This clonotype occurred a few times. V usage is TRBV5-1 and J usage is TRBJ2-1, with D perhaps matching TRBD1 or TRBD2 (5 bases each). The CDR3 has 15 residues. CDR1 and CDR2 from the germline V gene are SGHRS and YFSETQ. Trimming shortened V by 2 bases and J by 4 bases, and 13 bases separated the two germline ends. The DNA of the CDR3 is TGCGCCAGCAGCTTTGGGGGATCGGTTTACAATGAGCAGTTCTTC. Protein sequence: CASSFGGSVYNEQFF.

In its sample, this clonotype was seen a few times. The chain carries TRBV29-1 and TRBJ2-1; 7 bases are a match to TRBD2. The CDR3 consists of 15 residues. CDR1 is SQVTM, CDR2 ANQGSEA, per germline. After removal of 4 bases from V and 3 bases from J, the junction contained 9 bases not matched to a gene. The CDR3 DNA sequence: TGCAGCGTTGCTGGGCTAGCGGACTTCTACAATGAGCAGTTCTTC. Translating gives CSVAGLADFYNEQFF.

In this sample, this clonotype turned up a few times. The chain couples TRBV28 to TRBJ1-2; maybe TRBD1 (5 bases). The length of the CDR3 is 13 residues. Germline values: CDR1 MDHEN, CDR2 SYDVKM. The germline V and J ends were trimmed by 8 bases and 7 bases, with 17 bases remaining between them. The CDR3 sequence is CASDPRTGGGYTF. CDR3 nucleotides: TGTGCCAGCGATCCTAGGACCGGGGGTGGCTACACCTTC.

This clonotype was counted at least ten times. In nucleotides, the CDR3 is TGCAGTGCTAGAGTTCCCAGGGGAACCTACGAGCAGTACTTC. Translating gives CSARVPRGTYEQYF. The J gene is TRBJ2-7, the V gene TRBV20-1; the D gene is possibly TRBD1 (6 bases). V lost 1 base and J 2 bases, leaving 12 bases between the germline ends. This CDR3 comprises 14 residues. Germline V lookup: CDR1 DFQATT, CDR2 SNEGSKA (reference sequence).

The chain combines TRBV7-9 with TRBJ1-1; D gene uncertain. Germline lookup yields CDR1 SEHNR and CDR2 FQNEAQ (reference sequence). The CDR3 length is 13 residues. The V end was cut by 5 bases, the J end by 10 bases, with 17 bases between. CDR3 sequence: CASSSREFGVAFF. For the CDR3, the DNA is TGTGCCAGCAGCAGTAGGGAGTTCGGGGTAGCTTTCTTT.

This clonotype was detected many times. The chain combines TRBV6-6 with TRBJ2-1, with TRBD2 identical over 11 bases. The CDR3 covers 15 residues. In germline, CDR1 is MNHNY, CDR2 SVGAGI (reference sequence). The V gene end was trimmed by 2 bases and the J gene end by 7 bases; junction bases not matched to a gene: 4. The DNA of the CDR3 is TGTGCCAGCAGTTACGTCGCTAGCGGGAGGAATGAGCAGTTCTTC. Encoded protein: CASSYVASGRNEQFF.

This clonotype was seen more than once but under ten times. V usage is TRBV9 and J usage is TRBJ2-7; perhaps D is TRBD1 or TRBD2 (5 bases each). The CDR3 extends over 15 amino acids. V dropped 4 bases and J dropped 2 bases, with 16 bases sitting between them. Germline CDR1 is SGDLS and CDR2 is YYNGEE. CDR3 in DNA: TGTGCCAGCAGCCCTGCAGGGAGCATACCCTACGAGCAGTACTTC. Protein sequence: CASSPAGSIPYEQYF.

V gene TRBV20-1 combines with J gene TRBJ2-5, with 10 nucleotides matching TRBD1. Germline assignment: CDR1 DFQATT and CDR2 SNEGSKA (reference sequence). V gave up 5 bases and J gave up 3 bases; unmatched junction bases: 6. The CDR3 totals 14 residues. Here the CDR3 DNA reads TGCAGTGCTGAAGCCGGGACAGGGGAAGAGACCCAGTACTTC. Its translation is CSAEAGTGEETQYF.

V is TRBV7-2 and J is TRBJ2-7; D remains unclear. The length of the CDR3 is 16 residues. Germline assignment: CDR1 SGHTA and CDR2 FQGNSA. The V end lost 5 bases, the J end lost 7 bases, and 24 bases lay between the germline ends. CDR3 protein: CASSVNSGPSLGEQYF. In nucleotides, the CDR3 is TGTGCCAGCAGCGTAAATTCCGGGCCGTCCCTGGGAGAGCAGTACTTC.

This clonotype was detected ten times or more. This chain uses TRBV7-3 with TRBJ2-1; D is uncertain. Trimming took off 2 bases at V and 10 bases at J, with 15 bases between the two ends. This CDR3 comprises 14 residues. Germline V gives CDR1 SGHTA, CDR2 FQGTGA. CDR3: CASSLLPRSAEQFF. CDR3 DNA sequence: TGTGCCAGCAGCTTACTCCCCCGAAGCGCGGAGCAGTTCTTC. Full variable domain (outside the CDR3, taken from reference TRBV7-3 and TRBJ2-1): GAGVSQTPSNKVTEKGKYVELRCDPISGHTALYWYRQSLGQGPEFLIYFQGTGAADDSGLPNDRFFAVRPEGSVSTLKIQRTERGDSAVYLCASSLLPRSAEQFFGPGTRLTVL.

A note on this clonotype: A much more abundant neighbour one base away suggests this may be a read error. The chain is built from TRBV5-8 and TRBJ2-3, with 7 bases that match TRBD2. The CDR3 consists of 16 residues. In germline, CDR1 is SGHTS, CDR2 YDEGEE. The CDR3 DNA follows: TGTGCCAGCAGCTTTGGGAGGGGACGGGGCCTTGATACGCGGTATTTT. Its translation: CASSFGRGRGLDTRYF.

This clonotype appeared many times. The V call is TRBV2, the J call TRBJ1-4; D call uncertain. The CDR3 spans 15 residues. Trimming removed 11 bases from V and 6 bases from J, with 22 bases in between. Germline assignment: CDR1 SNHLY and CDR2 FYNNEI. The CDR3 nucleotides read TGTGCCGGGCAGGAACAGTCAACGCTTCATGAAAAACTGTTTTTT. It codes for CAGQEQSTLHEKLFF.

The chain joins TRBV29-1 to TRBJ1-2, with D perhaps matching TRBD1 (6 bases). This CDR3 has 15 amino acids. Trimming stripped 0 bases from V and 0 bases from J, with 11 bases between. Germline V gives CDR1 SQVTM, CDR2 ANQGSEA. Here the CDR3 DNA reads TGCAGCGTTGAAGATGGGGGCAGAACTAACTATGGCTACACCTTC. Amino acids: CSVEDGGRTNYGYTF.

Comments on this clonotype: This clone may be a read error of a much larger clone one base away. This chain uses TRBV7-2 with TRBJ2-7; no firm D call. CDR3 length equals 13 residues. Germline loops: CDR1 SGHTA, CDR2 FQGNSA. CDR3 loop: CASRGESIYGQYF. The CDR3 coding sequence is TGTGCCAGCAGGGGTGAGTCGATCTACGGGCAGTACTTC.

In its sample, this clonotype was seen a few times. J is TRBJ1-2 and V is TRBV6-2 or TRBV6-3, with D possibly TRBD1 on 5 matching bases. The CDR3 has 15 residues. CDR1 and CDR2 from the germline V gene are MNHEY and SVGEGT. Trimming removed 5 bases at V and 4 bases at J, with 17 bases between. As DNA, the CDR3 is TGTGCCAGCAGTGGGGGACCCAGACCCGGCTATGGCTACACCTTC. Protein product: CASSGGPRPGYGYTF.

The chain is built from TRBV7-6 and TRBJ2-3; the match to TRBD2 covers 15 bases. V trimming: 5 bases; J trimming: 0 bases; junction bases outside the gene matches: 6. This CDR3 is 18 amino acids long. Germline CDR1 SGHVS, CDR2 FNYEAQ. The CDR3 nucleotides read TGTGCCAGCAGCCCGGGACTAGCGGGAGGAAGTAGCACAGATACGCAGTATTTT. Amino acids: CASSPGLAGGSSTDTQYF.

This clonotype was detected ten times or more. This chain joins TRBV7-9 and TRBJ2-1, with D uncertain. The germline gives CDR1 SEHNR, CDR2 FQNEAQ (reference sequence). The CDR3 contains 14 residues. The germline V and J ends were trimmed by 1 base and 10 bases, with 14 bases remaining between them. CDR3 protein: CASSLDGSRREQFF. CDR3 DNA sequence: TGTGCCAGCAGCTTAGATGGCTCCCGCCGGGAGCAGTTCTTC.

This clonotype was detected a few times. The chain uses TRBV6-5 and TRBJ2-6; TRBD1 is a possible D gene (5 bases). CDR1 and CDR2 (germline): MNHEY, SVGAGI. V lost 0 bases and J lost 0, with 15 bases in between. The CDR3 has 19 amino acids. The CDR3 nucleotides read TGTGCCAGCAGTTACTCGGCCAGGGAACCCCCCTCTGGGGCCAACGTCCTGACTTTC. Residues: CASSYSAREPPSGANVLTF.

A few counts support this clonotype. J is TRBJ2-5 and V is TRBV20-1; TRBD2 agrees at 10 bases. The junction had 5 bases not matched to a gene; V was cut back by 1 base and J by 6 bases. CDR1 and CDR2 (germline): DFQATT, SNEGSKA (reference sequence). This CDR3 has 14 residues. The CDR3 sequence is CSARGDSGRQTQYF. In nucleotides, the CDR3 is TGCAGTGCTAGAGGAGATAGCGGGAGGCAGACCCAGTACTTC.